This T cell receptor (beta chain) originates from a study of post-analysis software for immune sequencing data. Study summary: Recorded disease courses covered relapsing-remitting, secondary progressive and progressive-relapsing multiple sclerosis. Some patients had no subtype annotation.

CDR1 is LGHDT and CDR2 is YNNKEL in the germline V gene (reference sequence). V gave up 1 base and J gave up 3 bases, with 7 bases separating them. The CDR3 length is 14 residues. Study results and limitations: People with multiple sclerosis had a significantly lower normalized Chao1 diversity than controls did. By F measure, samples from a shared preparation batch strongly co-clustered. Five or six TRBV segments, including TRBV5-6, TRBV5-1 and TRBV20-1, were more frequent in patients than controls.

Included in the TCR beta cDNA libraries were unique molecular identifiers. Approximately 550,000 cDNA molecules came from around 1 to 10 million T cells. Each CDR3 protein is one row after TCRdb ran MiXCR on the PCR reads. The sample lists about 560,000 distinct CDR3 sequences, roughly 47% occurring once. About this clonotype itself: What it binds is not known.

The chain is built from TRBV3-1 and TRBJ1-5; D uncertain. The source material was blood. The source is a girl aged 5 to 17 with multiple sclerosis. CDR3 bases: TGTGCCAGCAGCCAAGGGGTCACCAATCAGCCCCAGCATTTT. As protein: CASSQGVTNQPQHF.